Listed here are 11 T cell receptor beta chains from one sample, sequenced in a study of blood T cell repertoires in COVID-19. Measured with immunoSEQ multiplex PCR; TCRdb has only the in-frame clones, and not every one. The repertoire holds about 260,000 clones, with around 84% as singletons. The sample comprised peripheral blood. Receptors originate from a man aged 55-75 years with acute or convalescent COVID-19.

This chain connects TRBV2 to TRBJ2-5; TRBD2 agrees at 12 bases. CDR3 length: 15 amino acids. From germline, CDR1 is SNHLY and CDR2 FYNNEI. V was clipped by 3 bases and J by 3 bases; unmatched bases: 2. CDR3 loop: CASSERLAGEETQYF. The DNA for the CDR3 is TGTGCCAGCAGTGAGCGACTAGCGGGGGAAGAGACCCAGTACTTC.

The chain combines TRBV2 with TRBJ2-5; D unclear. The V and J ends lost 7 bases and 4 bases respectively, with 4 bases between them. Germline V CDR1 and CDR2: SNHLY, FYNNEI. The CDR3 extends over 10 amino acids. The CDR3 region is CASTRETQYF. Written as DNA, the CDR3 is TGTGCCAGCACCAGAGAGACCCAGTACTTC.

This clone was counted between two and nine times. V is TRBV19 and J is TRBJ1-2; 8 nucleotides align to TRBD1. The CDR3 length is 14 residues. Trimming took 6 bases from V and 5 from J; bases not matched to a gene: 8. Germline loops: CDR1 LNHDA, CDR2 SQIVND (reference sequence). CDR3 sequence reads: CASSKDRALYGYTF. DNA for the CDR3: TGTGCCAGTAGCAAGGACAGGGCGCTGTATGGCTACACCTTC.

This chain connects TRBV29-1 to TRBJ1-4; TRBD1 matches 8 bases. This CDR3 has 14 residues. V trimming: 2 bases; J trimming: 5 bases; junction bases outside the gene matches: 4. Looked up from germline, CDR1 is SQVTM and CDR2 is ANQGSEA. CDR3 in amino acids: CSVESGQGNEKLFF. In DNA, the CDR3 is TGCAGCGTTGAATCCGGACAGGGCAATGAAAAACTGTTTTTT.

The rearrangement uses TRBV3-1 (or the pseudogene TRBV3-2) and TRBJ2-3, with TRBD1 matching over 8 bases. The germline V gene encodes CDR1 LGHDT and CDR2 YNNKEL (reference sequence). V shed 8 bases, J shed 5 bases, and the junction held 6 bases outside the gene matches. The CDR3 has 13 amino acids. This CDR3 is CASSDRAGDTQYF. As DNA, the CDR3 is TGTGCCAGCTCGGACAGGGCGGGAGATACGCAGTATTTT.

The chain recombines TRBV6-5 with TRBJ2-2; 8 bases match TRBD1. CDR3 length equals 15 residues. The V gene's germline CDR1 is MNHEY and CDR2 SVGAGI. V trimming: 2 bases; J trimming: 4 bases; junction bases outside the gene matches: 3. CDR3 nucleotide sequence: TGTGCCAGCAGTTACCGACAGGGGACCACCGGGGAGCTGTTTTTT. The encoded protein is CASSYRQGTTGELFF.

This chain joins TRBV6-1 and TRBJ1-2; D not certain. Germline CDR1 MNHNS, CDR2 SASEGT. The CDR3 length is 15 residues. The V gene lost 0 bases and the J gene lost 1 base, with 9 bases spanning the gap. This chain's CDR3 is CASSEALGGNYGYTF. CDR3 coding DNA: TGTGCCAGCAGTGAAGCGCTCGGAGGTAACTATGGCTACACCTTC.

The chain has TRBV15 and TRBJ1-4; 7 bases are shared with TRBD1. V lost 1 base and J lost 7; bases outside the gene matches: 9. The CDR3 consists of 16 residues. Germline lookup yields CDR1 LNHNV and CDR2 YYDKDF (reference sequence). The CDR3 loop reads CATSRGLGGAGEKLFF. The DNA of the CDR3 is TGTGCCACCAGCAGAGGGCTAGGGGGCGCAGGTGAAAAACTGTTTTTT.

This chain uses TRBV12-3 or TRBV12-4 with TRBJ1-4, with no clear D. This CDR3 is built from 13 residues. Trimming stripped 3 bases from V and 4 bases from J, with 6 bases between. The CDR3 protein is CASSFSGNEKLFF. The CDR3 bases are TGTGCCAGCAGTTTTAGTGGTAATGAAAAACTGTTTTTT.

This chain uses TRBV28 with TRBJ1-6; possibly TRBD1 for D (6 bases). Trimming cost V 2 bases and J 8 bases, with 10 bases left between them. Germline V gene lookup returns CDR1 MDHEN and CDR2 SYDVKM. The CDR3 length is 14 residues. The CDR3 DNA reads TGTGCCAGCAGTTTAAGCAGGGGCGATTCACCCCTCCACTTT. This gives the protein CASSLSRGDSPLHF. The variable domain in full, completed from reference TRBV28 and TRBJ1-6, reads DVKVTQSSRYLVKRTGEKVFLECVQDMDHENMFWYRQDPGLGLRLIYFSYDVKMKEKGDIPEGYSVSREKKERFSLILESASTNQTSMYLCASSLSRGDSPLHFGNGTRLTVT.

This chain connects TRBV7-3 to TRBJ2-2; maybe TRBD1 (6 bases). In germline, CDR1 is SGHTA, CDR2 FQGTGA. V was shortened by 5 bases and J by 6 bases, with 13 bases between the two germline ends. CDR3 size: 14 residues. CDR3 amino acids: CASSPRSGAGELFF. The CDR3 DNA follows: TGTGCCAGCAGCCCCAGGTCAGGGGCCGGGGAGCTGTTTTTT.